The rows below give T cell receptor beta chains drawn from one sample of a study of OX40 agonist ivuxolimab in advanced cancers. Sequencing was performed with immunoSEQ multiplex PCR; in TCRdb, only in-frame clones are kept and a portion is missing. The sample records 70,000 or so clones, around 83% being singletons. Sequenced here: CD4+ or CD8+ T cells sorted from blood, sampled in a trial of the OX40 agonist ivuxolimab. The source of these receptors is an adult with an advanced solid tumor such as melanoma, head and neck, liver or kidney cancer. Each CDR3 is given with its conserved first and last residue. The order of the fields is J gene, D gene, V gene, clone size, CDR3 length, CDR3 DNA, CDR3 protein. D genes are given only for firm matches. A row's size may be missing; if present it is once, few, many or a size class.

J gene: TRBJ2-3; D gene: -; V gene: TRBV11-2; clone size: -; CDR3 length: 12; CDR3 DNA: TGTACTTCCGGGGGAGGAGGAGATACGCAGTATTTT; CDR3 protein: CTSGGGGDTQYF
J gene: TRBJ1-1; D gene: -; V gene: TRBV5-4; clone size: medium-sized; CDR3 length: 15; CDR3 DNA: TGTGCCAGCAGCTCGGATGTGGGGCGGAGAACTGAAGCTTTCTTT; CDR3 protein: CASSSDVGRRTEAFF
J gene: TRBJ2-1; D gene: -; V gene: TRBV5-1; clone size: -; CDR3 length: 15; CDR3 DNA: TGCGCCAGCAGCCACGGTTCTACCTCCTACAATGAGCAGTTCTTC; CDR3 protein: CASSHGSTSYNEQFF
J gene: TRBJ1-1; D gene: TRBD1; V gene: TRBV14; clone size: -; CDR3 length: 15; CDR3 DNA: TGTGCCAGCAGCCCCAGGACAGGGAGGAACACTGAAGCTTTCTTT; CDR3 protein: CASSPRTGRNTEAFF
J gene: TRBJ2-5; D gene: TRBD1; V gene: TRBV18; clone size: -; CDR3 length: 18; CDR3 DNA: TGTGCCAGCTCACACTCCGGGACAGGGCCGGAGTCGGGAGAGACCCAGTACTTC; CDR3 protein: CASSHSGTGPESGETQYF
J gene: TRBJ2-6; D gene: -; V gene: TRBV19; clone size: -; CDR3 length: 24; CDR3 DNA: TGTGCCAGTAGTATTTACTCAGCGTCTGGGATCTCCCCCCCCTCCTCATCTGGGGCCAACGTCCTGACTTTC; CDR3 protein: CASSIYSASGISPPSSSGANVLTF
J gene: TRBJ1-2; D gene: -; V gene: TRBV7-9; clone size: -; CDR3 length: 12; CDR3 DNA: TGTGCCAGCAGCTTCAAAGGGAAGGGCTACACCTTC; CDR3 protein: CASSFKGKGYTF
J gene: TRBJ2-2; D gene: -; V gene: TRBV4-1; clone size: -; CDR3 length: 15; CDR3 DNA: TGCGCCAGCAGCTCCTCGATGGATCACACCGGGGAGCTGTTTTTT; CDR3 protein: CASSSSMDHTGELFF
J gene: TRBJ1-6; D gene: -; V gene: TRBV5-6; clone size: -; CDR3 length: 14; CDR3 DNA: TGTGCCAGCAGCTTAGGGCCACAGAATTCACCCCTCCACTTT; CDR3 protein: CASSLGPQNSPLHF
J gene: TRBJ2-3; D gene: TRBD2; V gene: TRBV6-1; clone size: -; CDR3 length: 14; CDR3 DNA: TGTGCCAGCAGACCGGGACTAGTAAGGGATACGCAGTATTTT; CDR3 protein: CASRPGLVRDTQYF
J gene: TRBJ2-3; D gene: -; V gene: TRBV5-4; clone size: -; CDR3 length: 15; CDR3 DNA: TGTGCCAGCAGCTTGGGCACCCGCGTCGACGGTACGCAGTATTTT; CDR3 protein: CASSLGTRVDGTQYF
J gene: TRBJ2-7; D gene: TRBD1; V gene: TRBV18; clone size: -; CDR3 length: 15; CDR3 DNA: TGTGCCAGCTCACCGAGACAGGGTGGCTCCTACGAGCAGTACTTC; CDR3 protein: CASSPRQGGSYEQYF
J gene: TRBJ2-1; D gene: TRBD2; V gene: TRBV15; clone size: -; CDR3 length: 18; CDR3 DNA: TGTGCCACCAGCAGAGCGGTCACTGGGACTAGCGGCTACAATGAGCAGTTCTTC; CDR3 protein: CATSRAVTGTSGYNEQFF
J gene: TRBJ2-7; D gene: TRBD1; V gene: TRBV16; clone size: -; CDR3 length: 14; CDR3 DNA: TGTGCCAGCAGCAGAACCGGGACAGCCTACGAGCAGTACTTC; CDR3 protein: CASSRTGTAYEQYF
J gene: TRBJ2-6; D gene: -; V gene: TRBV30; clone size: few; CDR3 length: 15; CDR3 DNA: TGTGCCTGGAGTGTTGAGGCCTCTGGGGCCAACGTCCTGACTTTC; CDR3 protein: CAWSVEASGANVLTF
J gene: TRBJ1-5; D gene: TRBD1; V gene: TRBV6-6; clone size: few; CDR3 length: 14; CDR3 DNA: TGTGCCAGCACCTCCGGGACAGGGGAGCAGCCCCAGCATTTT; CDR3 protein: CASTSGTGEQPQHF
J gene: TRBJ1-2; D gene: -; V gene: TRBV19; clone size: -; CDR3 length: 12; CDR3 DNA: TGTGCCAGTGACGATAGGGGATATGGCTACACCTTC; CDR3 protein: CASDDRGYGYTF
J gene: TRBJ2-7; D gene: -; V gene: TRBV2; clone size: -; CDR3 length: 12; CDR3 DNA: TGTGCCAGCAGTGCATACCAGGGGGAGCAGTACTTC; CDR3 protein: CASSAYQGEQYF
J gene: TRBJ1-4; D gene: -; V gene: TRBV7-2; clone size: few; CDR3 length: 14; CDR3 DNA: TGTGCCAGCAGTTACGGACAGATTAATGAAAAACTGTTTTTT; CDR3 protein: CASSYGQINEKLFF
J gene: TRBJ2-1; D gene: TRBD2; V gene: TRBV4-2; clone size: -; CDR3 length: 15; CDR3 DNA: TGTGCCAGCAGCCGAGGAGCGGGAGGGCCAAATGAGCAGTTCTTC; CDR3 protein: CASSRGAGGPNEQFF
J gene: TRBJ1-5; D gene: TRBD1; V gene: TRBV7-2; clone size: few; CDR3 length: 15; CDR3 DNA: TGTGCCAGCAGCGTACGGACAGGGCCCGATCAGCCCCAGCATTTT; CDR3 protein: CASSVRTGPDQPQHF
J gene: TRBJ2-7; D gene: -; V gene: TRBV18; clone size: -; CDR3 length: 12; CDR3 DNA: TGTGCCAGCTCGCCCAGCTCCTACGAGCAGTACTTC; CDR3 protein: CASSPSSYEQYF
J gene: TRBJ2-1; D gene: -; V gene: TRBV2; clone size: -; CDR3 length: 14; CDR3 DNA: TGTGCCACTCTGGAGGGGAGCTCCTACAATGAGCAGTTCTTC; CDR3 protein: CATLEGSSYNEQFF
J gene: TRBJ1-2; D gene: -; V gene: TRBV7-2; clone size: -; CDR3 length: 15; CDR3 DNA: TGTGCCAGCAGCTTACAGGGCCAGGTAGACTATGGCTACACCTTC; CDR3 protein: CASSLQGQVDYGYTF
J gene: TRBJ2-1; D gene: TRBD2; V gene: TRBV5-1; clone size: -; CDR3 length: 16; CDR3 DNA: TGCGCCAGCAGCACCGGTCCCACTAGCGGGAGCCATGAGCAGTTCTTC; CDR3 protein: CASSTGPTSGSHEQFF
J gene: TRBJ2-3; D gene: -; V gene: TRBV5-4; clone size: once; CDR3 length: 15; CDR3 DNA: TGTGCCAGCAGCGCCTGGGTCAGCGGCACAGATACGCAGTATTTT; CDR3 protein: CASSAWVSGTDTQYF
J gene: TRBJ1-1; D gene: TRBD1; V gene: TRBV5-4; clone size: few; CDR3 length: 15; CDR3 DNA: TGTGCCAGCAGCTCCCCCGGGACAGGGAACACTGAAGCTTTCTTT; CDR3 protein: CASSSPGTGNTEAFF
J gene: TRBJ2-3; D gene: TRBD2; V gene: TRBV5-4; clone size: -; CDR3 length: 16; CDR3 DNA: TGTGCCAGCAGCTTCACTAGCGGCGCACGCACAGATACGCAGTATTTT; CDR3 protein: CASSFTSGARTDTQYF
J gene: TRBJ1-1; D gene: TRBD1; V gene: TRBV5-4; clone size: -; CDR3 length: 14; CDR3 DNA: TGTGCCAGCAGCGCGGACAGGGAGGGAACTGAAGCTTTCTTT; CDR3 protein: CASSADREGTEAFF
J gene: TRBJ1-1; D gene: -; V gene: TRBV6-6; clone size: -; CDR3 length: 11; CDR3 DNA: TGTGCCACCCGACAGAACACTGAAGCTTTCTTT; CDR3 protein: CATRQNTEAFF
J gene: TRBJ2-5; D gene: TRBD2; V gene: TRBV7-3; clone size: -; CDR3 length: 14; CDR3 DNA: TGTGCCAGCAGCTTAGCGGGGGTGAAAGAGACCCAGTACTTC; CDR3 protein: CASSLAGVKETQYF
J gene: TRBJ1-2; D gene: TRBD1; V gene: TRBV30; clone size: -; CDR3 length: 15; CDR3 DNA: TGTGCCTGGAGTGTCCCGGGACAGGGTTTCTATGGCTACACCTTC; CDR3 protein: CAWSVPGQGFYGYTF
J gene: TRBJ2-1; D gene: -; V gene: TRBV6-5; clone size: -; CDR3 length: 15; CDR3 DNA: TGTGCCAGCAGGACCCTTACGAGCTCCTACAATGAGCAGTTCTTC; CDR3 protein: CASRTLTSSYNEQFF
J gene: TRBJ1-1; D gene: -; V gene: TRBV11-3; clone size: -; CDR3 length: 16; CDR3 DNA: TGTGCCAGCAGCTTAGCTCTGGAGGGGGTACTCACTGAAGCTTTCTTT; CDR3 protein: CASSLALEGVLTEAFF
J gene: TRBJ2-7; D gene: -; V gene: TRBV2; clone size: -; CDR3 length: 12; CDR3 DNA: TGTGCCAGCAGTGTTTTGCTTTACGAGCAGTACTTC; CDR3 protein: CASSVLLYEQYF
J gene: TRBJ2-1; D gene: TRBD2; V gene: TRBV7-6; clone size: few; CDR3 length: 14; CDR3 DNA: TGTGCCAGCAGCTTAGGCGGGGGGGCTAATGAGCAGTTCTTC; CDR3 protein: CASSLGGGANEQFF
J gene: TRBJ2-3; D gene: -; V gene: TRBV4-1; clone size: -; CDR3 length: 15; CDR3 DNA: TGCGCCAGCAGCCAGGGTCGGGGATTTGAGGATACGCAGTATTTT; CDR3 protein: CASSQGRGFEDTQYF
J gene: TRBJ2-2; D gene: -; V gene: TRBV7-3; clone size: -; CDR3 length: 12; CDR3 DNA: TGTGCCAGCAGCGGGGGAGCCGGGGAGCTGTTTTTT; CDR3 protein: CASSGGAGELFF
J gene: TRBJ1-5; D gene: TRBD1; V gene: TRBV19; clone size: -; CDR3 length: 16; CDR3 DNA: TGTGCCAGTACGACAGGGGAAGGGTTAAGCAATCAGCCCCAGCATTTT; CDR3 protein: CASTTGEGLSNQPQHF
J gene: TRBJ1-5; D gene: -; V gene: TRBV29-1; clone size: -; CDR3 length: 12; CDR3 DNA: TGCAGCGCCGGGCAGGGCAATCAGCCCCAGCATTTT; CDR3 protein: CSAGQGNQPQHF
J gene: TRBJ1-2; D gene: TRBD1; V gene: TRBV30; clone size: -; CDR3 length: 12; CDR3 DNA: TGTGCCTGGACCGACAGGGCGGGAGGCTACACCTTC; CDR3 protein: CAWTDRAGGYTF
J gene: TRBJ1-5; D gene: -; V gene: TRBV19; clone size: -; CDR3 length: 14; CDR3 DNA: TGTGCCAGTAGCCGCATGCTAAGCAATCAGCCCCAGCATTTT; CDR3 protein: CASSRMLSNQPQHF
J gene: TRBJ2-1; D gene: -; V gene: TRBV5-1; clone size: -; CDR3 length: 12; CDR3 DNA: TGCGCCAGCAGCTTTGCGTTTAATGAGCAGTTCTTC; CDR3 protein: CASSFAFNEQFF
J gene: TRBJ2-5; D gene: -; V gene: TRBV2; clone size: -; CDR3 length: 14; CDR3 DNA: TGTGCCAGCACCCTCCAATCCAGACAAGAGACCCAGTACTTC; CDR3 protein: CASTLQSRQETQYF
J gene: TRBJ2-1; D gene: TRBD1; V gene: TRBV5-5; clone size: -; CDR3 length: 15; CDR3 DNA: TGTGCCAGCAGCCCCCAGGGACAGGGGGTTCGTGAGCAGTTCTTC; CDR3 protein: CASSPQGQGVREQFF
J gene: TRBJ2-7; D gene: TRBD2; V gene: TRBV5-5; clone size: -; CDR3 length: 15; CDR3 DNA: TGTGCCAGCAGCAAGATAGCGGGTGCCTCCTACGAGCAGTACTTC; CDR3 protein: CASSKIAGASYEQYF
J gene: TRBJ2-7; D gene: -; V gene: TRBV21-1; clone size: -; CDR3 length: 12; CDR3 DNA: TGTGCCAGCAGCAAAGGGGCGTGCGAGCAGTACTTC; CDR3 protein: CASSKGACEQYF
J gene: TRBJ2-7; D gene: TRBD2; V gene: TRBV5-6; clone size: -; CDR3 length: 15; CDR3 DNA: TGTGCCAGCAGCTTGCCCGGGCGGGAGCGCGACGAGCAGTACTTC; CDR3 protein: CASSLPGRERDEQYF